Below, 29 T cell receptor beta chains from the same sample are listed, as sequenced in a study of human T cells and chemical hapten exposure. TCRdb reprocessed the RACE reads via MiXCR and lists one record per CDR3 protein. In the table there are about 290,000 distinct CDR3 sequences, almost 8% of which are singletons. Time point described: pre-sensitization, week 0. The sample's treatment: therapeutic diphenylcyclopropenone sensitization with weekly scalp DPC. Sequencing was performed on whole blood, taken in connection with sensitization to the hapten diphenylcyclopropenone (DPC). Receptor source: a man in his late teens or twenties with alopecia areata. Some clones in this sample may be carry-over from other donors' samples.

Of note for this clonotype: An end of the junction differs from the germline gene, which may be a read error. The chain links TRBV28 to TRBJ2-3; 9 bases match TRBD1. CDR1 MDHEN and CDR2 SYDVKM come from the germline V gene. The CDR3 is 16 residues long. Here the CDR3 DNA reads TGTGCCTGCAGTTTCCCCGGGACAGGGCCCACAGATACGCAGTATTTT. As protein: CACSFPGTGPTDTQYF.

In nucleotides, the CDR3 is TGTGCCAGCAGTTACTATTCGAGCGGGGGGACCGCGAACACCGGGGAGCTGTTTTTT. The encoded protein is CASSYYSSGGTANTGELFF. The V and J genes are TRBV6-2 or TRBV6-3 and TRBJ2-2; 9 bases are a match to TRBD2. The CDR3 runs to 19 residues. In germline, CDR1 is MNHEY, CDR2 SVGEGT. The ends lost 1 base at V and 0 bases at J; junction bases unmatched: 9.

This clonotype was detected many times. The V call is TRBV6-5, the J call TRBJ1-1; TRBD1 is a possible D gene (5 bases). The germline gives CDR1 MNHEY, CDR2 SVGAGI. This CDR3 is built from 13 residues. The ends were cut back, 8 bases at V and 8 bases at J, with 18 bases in the middle. This CDR3 reads CASSLRAAREAFF. The CDR3, as DNA: TGTGCCAGCTCTCTCAGGGCCGCGCGGGAAGCTTTCTTT.

The sample holds a few counts of this clonotype. The chain has TRBV12-3 or TRBV12-4 and TRBJ2-5; tentatively, D is TRBD2 (6 bases). V gave up 3 bases and J gave up 5 bases, with 10 bases separating them. There are 13 residues in the CDR3. CDR3 residues: CASSFGGMETQYF. In DNA, the CDR3 is TGTGCCAGCAGTTTTGGGGGGATGGAGACCCAGTACTTC.

J is TRBJ2-2 and V is TRBV5-6; D uncertain. The CDR3 totals 16 residues. V dropped 1 base and J dropped 3 bases, with 13 bases sitting between them. CDR1 SGHDT and CDR2 YYEEEE come from the germline V gene. The CDR3 loop is CASSLMGIYHTGELFF. Here the CDR3 DNA reads TGTGCCAGCAGCTTGATGGGAATTTACCACACCGGGGAGCTGTTTTTT.

The sample holds a few counts of this clonotype. The chain is built from TRBV29-1 and TRBJ2-3; TRBD2 aligns across 7 bases. This CDR3 comprises 13 residues. V shed 4 bases, J shed 4 bases, and the junction held 5 bases outside the gene matches. The germline V gene has CDR1 SQVTM and CDR2 ANQGSEA. In DNA form, the CDR3 reads TGCAGCGTTGCGGGTCTAGCGGCAGATACGCAGTATTTT. Its translation is CSVAGLAADTQYF.

The CDR3 nucleotides are TGTGCGAGCCGACAGGGCCTCGTGATGCAGTTCTTC. It yields the protein CASRQGLVMQFF. The chain couples TRBV2 to TRBJ2-1; the match to TRBD1 covers 7 bases. CDR3 length equals 12 residues. In germline, CDR1 is SNHLY, CDR2 FYNNEI.

This clonotype was observed at least ten times. The chain joins TRBV5-5 to TRBJ2-3; 9 bases are shared with TRBD2. CDR1 and CDR2 from the germline V gene are SGHKS and YYEKEE (reference sequence). The CDR3 extends over 15 amino acids. After removal of 4 bases from V and 6 bases from J, the junction contained 9 bases not matched to a gene. The CDR3 sequence: CASSRPAGGGDTQYF. The CDR3 DNA sequence: TGTGCCAGCAGCCGTCCAGCGGGGGGCGGGGATACGCAGTATTTT.

This clonotype was recorded at least ten times. The V call is TRBV13, the J call TRBJ1-2; D gene unclear. Deletions cut 3 bases from V and 4 bases from J, with 15 bases between. The CDR3 totals 15 residues. Germline V lookup: CDR1 PRHDT, CDR2 FYEKMQ (reference sequence). The CDR3 sequence: CASSFVPGISYGYTF. For the CDR3, the DNA is TGTGCCAGCAGCTTTGTACCGGGAATCTCCTATGGCTACACCTTC.

Only a few counts were recorded for this clonotype. The chain joins TRBV20-1 to TRBJ1-1; D unclear. CDR1 is DFQATT and CDR2 is SNEGSKA in the germline V gene (reference sequence). The V end lost 4 bases, the J end lost 4 bases, and 16 bases lay between the germline ends. The CDR3 has 14 amino acids. The CDR3 here is CSAKDRATLTEAFF. CDR3 in DNA: TGCAGTGCTAAGGACCGGGCTACCCTCACTGAAGCTTTCTTT.

The chain employs TRBV6-2 or TRBV6-3 and TRBJ1-2; a possible D gene is TRBD1 (5 bases). Trimming cost V 2 bases and J 1 base, with 17 bases left between them. The germline V gene encodes CDR1 MNHEY and CDR2 SVGEGT. The CDR3 runs to 17 residues. In DNA, the CDR3 is TGTGCCAGCAGTTACGCCCGAGGGACCCCGTTTAACTATGGCTACACCTTC. Encoded protein: CASSYARGTPFNYGYTF.

A few counts support this clonotype. The rearrangement links TRBV9 to TRBJ1-1, with a possible D match to TRBD1 (6 bases). CDR3 size: 16 residues. Deletions cut 0 bases from V and 5 bases from J, with 17 bases between. The germline V gene encodes CDR1 SGDLS and CDR2 YYNGEE. CDR3 sequence: CASSVDHPGAGTEAFF. The CDR3 region has the DNA TGTGCCAGCAGCGTAGATCACCCGGGGGCGGGAACTGAAGCTTTCTTT.

V is TRBV6-5 and J is TRBJ2-2; D ambiguous. V was trimmed by 6 bases and J by 1 base, leaving 9 bases between them. CDR3 length: 14 residues. CDR1 is MNHEY and CDR2 is SVGAGI in the germline V gene. DNA for the CDR3: TGTGCCAGCAGATCGACTGGGAACACCGGGGAGCTGTTTTTT. Its protein product is CASRSTGNTGELFF.

The chain has TRBV24-1 and TRBJ2-4; D is perhaps TRBD2 (7 bases). Per the germline V gene, CDR1 is KGHDR and CDR2 is SFDVKD. Trimming stripped 9 bases from V and 6 bases from J, with 20 bases between. This CDR3 is 15 amino acids long. The CDR3 DNA follows: TGTGCCACCGACGGCGGGGGCAGGTCAACAAACATTCAGTACTTC. Amino acids: CATDGGGRSTNIQYF.

The chain couples TRBV7-2 to TRBJ1-4; 7 bases match TRBD1. The length of the CDR3 is 15 residues. J gave up 4 bases and V 3 bases, and 5 bases lay outside the gene matches. In germline, CDR1 is SGHTA, CDR2 FQGNSA. CDR3 region: CASSFRQGRNEKLFF. The CDR3 coding sequence is TGTGCCAGCAGCTTCCGACAGGGCCGTAATGAAAAACTGTTTTTT. Complete variable domain (other parts from reference TRBV7-2 and TRBJ1-4): GAGVSQSPSNKVTEKGKDVELRCDPISGHTALYWYRQSLGQGLEFLIYFQGNSAPDKSGLPSDRFSAERTGGSVSTLTIQRTQQEDSAVYLCASSFRQGRNEKLFFGSGTQLSVL.

This clonotype was seen repeatedly, ten times or more. The CDR3 sequence: CASSQDRAANTYNSPLHF. The DNA of the CDR3 is TGTGCCAGCAGCCAAGACCGGGCAGCGAACACCTATAATTCACCCCTCCACTTT. The chain couples TRBV3-1 to TRBJ1-6; D is undetermined. Trimming removed 0 bases from V and 2 bases from J, with 14 bases in between. Germline V gene lookup returns CDR1 LGHDT and CDR2 YNNKEL (reference sequence). The CDR3 sequence is 18 residues long.

This clonotype was counted a few times. The genes are TRBV2 and TRBJ2-7, with 9 bases matching TRBD1. This CDR3 contains 15 residues. Per germline, CDR1 SNHLY and CDR2 FYNNEI. With 2 bases clipped from V and 4 bases from J, the junction kept 6 bases outside the gene matches. CDR3 amino acids: CASSEQDRGLYEQYF. The CDR3 region has the DNA TGTGCCAGCAGTGAACAGGACAGGGGTTTGTACGAGCAGTACTTC.

The CDR3 sequence is CSVGLGGGTGELFF. For the CDR3, the DNA is TGCAGCGTTGGCCTCGGTGGTGGCACCGGGGAGCTGTTTTTT. This chain uses TRBV29-1 with TRBJ2-2, with no clear D. The CDR3 spans 14 residues. Germline values: CDR1 SQVTM, CDR2 ANQGSEA. Trimming cost V 4 bases and J 4 bases, with 13 bases left between them.

This clonotype turned up a few times. J is TRBJ1-2 and V is TRBV12-3 or TRBV12-4; no firm D call. Trimming removed 5 bases at V and 1 base at J, with 5 bases between. The CDR3 is 12 residues long. CDR3 sequence: CASSKNNYGYTF. The CDR3 DNA is TGTGCCAGCAGTAAAAATAACTATGGCTACACCTTC.

The chain is built from TRBV7-8 and TRBJ1-1; D call uncertain. The CDR3 has 15 residues. Germline V gene sequence: CDR1 SGHVS, CDR2 FQNEAQ. V was shortened by 5 bases and J by 1 base, with 14 bases between the two germline ends. The CDR3 sequence is CASSHSRWENTEAFF. In DNA, the CDR3 is TGTGCCAGCAGCCATTCTCGTTGGGAGAACACTGAAGCTTTCTTT.

A few counts support this clonotype. V is TRBV4-3 and J is TRBJ1-6; 7 bases map to TRBD1. CDR1 and CDR2 (germline): LGHNA, YSLEER. The CDR3 spans 15 residues. Germline trimming cut 4 bases from V and 7 bases from J; bases unmatched to any gene: 7. CDR3 protein: CASSPGTEGNSPLHF. The CDR3, as DNA: TGCGCCAGCAGCCCGGGGACAGAAGGAAATTCACCCCTCCACTTT.

This sequence joins TRBV18 and TRBJ1-4; 9 bases line up with TRBD1. This CDR3 region has 17 residues. J lost 7 bases, V lost 3 bases, and 12 bases had no gene match. The germline CDR1 and CDR2 sequences are KGHSH and LQKENI. The CDR3 sequence: CASSPSAQETGGEKLFF. The CDR3 DNA reads TGTGCCAGCTCACCGTCCGCCCAGGAGACAGGGGGTGAAAAACTGTTTTTT.

This clonotype occurred many times. The chain links TRBV20-1 to TRBJ2-7; 8 positions agree with TRBD1. The CDR3 is 14 residues long. The junction had 7 bases not matched to a gene; V was cut back by 3 bases and J by 3 bases. Germline V gene data show CDR1 as DFQATT and CDR2 as SNEGSKA (reference sequence). The CDR3 DNA reads as TGCAGTGCTAGGGCCGGGACAGGCTTCTACGAGCAGTACTTC. Translating gives CSARAGTGFYEQYF.

The gene calls are TRBV12-3 or TRBV12-4 and TRBJ2-1; 7 positions match TRBD1. Losses at the gene ends were 4 bases for V and 2 bases for J; bases not matched to a gene: 5. CDR3 length equals 15 residues. CDR3 residues: CASSSRGRPYNEQFF. The CDR3 nucleotides are TGTGCCAGCAGTTCGAGGGGGCGCCCCTACAATGAGCAGTTCTTC.

The chain joins TRBV6-5 to TRBJ1-1; 7 bases agree with TRBD1. The CDR3 consists of 15 residues. J gave up 0 bases and V 7 bases, and 8 bases lay outside the gene matches. The germline V gene encodes CDR1 MNHEY and CDR2 SVGAGI. The CDR3 loop is CASKPGQRLNTEAFF. Here the CDR3 DNA reads TGTGCCAGCAAGCCGGGACAGCGATTGAACACTGAAGCTTTCTTT.

J is TRBJ2-7 and V is TRBV5-6; D unclear. There are 15 residues in the CDR3. The germline V and J ends were trimmed by 4 bases and 3 bases, with 17 bases remaining between them. Germline V gene data show CDR1 as SGHDT and CDR2 as YYEEEE. CDR3 bases: TGTGCCAGCAGCCCTGACATAGACGTAGTCTACGAGCAGTACTTC. Residues: CASSPDIDVVYEQYF.

This clonotype came up a few times. The gene calls are TRBV29-1 and TRBJ1-1, with 8 bases identical to TRBD1. Germline loops: CDR1 SQVTM, CDR2 ANQGSEA. The CDR3 has 15 residues. With 5 bases clipped from V and 4 bases from J, the junction kept 12 bases outside the gene matches. CDR3 sequence (DNA): TGCAGCGTTACCCGGACAGGGACTCCAGCCACTGAAGCTTTCTTT. This gives the protein CSVTRTGTPATEAFF.

The chain is built from TRBV6-5 and TRBJ2-1; TRBD2 agrees at 7 bases. There are 16 residues in the CDR3. Germline values: CDR1 MNHEY, CDR2 SVGAGI. V trimming: 5 bases; J trimming: 4 bases; junction bases outside the gene matches: 11. CDR3 sequence (DNA): TGTGCCAGCAGTCCGATAGCGGGCAACTTTTACAATGAGCAGTTCTTC. It yields the protein CASSPIAGNFYNEQFF.

This clonotype was observed many times. The chain couples TRBV3-1 to TRBJ1-4; possibly TRBD1 for D (5 bases). Trimming removed 4 bases at V and 8 bases at J, with 14 bases between. The length of the CDR3 is 14 residues. Germline V gives CDR1 LGHDT, CDR2 YNNKEL (reference sequence). Written as DNA, the CDR3 is TGTGCCAGCAGCCGTATGGCAGGGACGGAAAAACTGTTTTTT. It translates to CASSRMAGTEKLFF.